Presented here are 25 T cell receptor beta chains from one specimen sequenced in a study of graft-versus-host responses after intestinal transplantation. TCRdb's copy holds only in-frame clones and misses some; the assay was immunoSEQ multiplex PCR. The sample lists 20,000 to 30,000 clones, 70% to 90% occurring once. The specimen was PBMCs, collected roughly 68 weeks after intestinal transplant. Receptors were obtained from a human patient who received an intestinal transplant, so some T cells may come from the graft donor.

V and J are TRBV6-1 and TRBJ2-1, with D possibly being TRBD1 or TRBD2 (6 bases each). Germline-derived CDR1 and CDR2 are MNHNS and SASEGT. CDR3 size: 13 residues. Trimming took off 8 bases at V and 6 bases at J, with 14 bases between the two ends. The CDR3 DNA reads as TGTGCCAGCCGAGCGACGGGGGCCAATGAGCAGTTCTTC. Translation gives CASRATGANEQFF.

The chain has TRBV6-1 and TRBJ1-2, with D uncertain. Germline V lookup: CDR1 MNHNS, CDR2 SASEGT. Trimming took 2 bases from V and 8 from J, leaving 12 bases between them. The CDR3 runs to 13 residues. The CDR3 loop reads CASSELGPGGYTF. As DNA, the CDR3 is TGTGCCAGCAGTGAATTGGGTCCAGGAGGCTACACCTTC.

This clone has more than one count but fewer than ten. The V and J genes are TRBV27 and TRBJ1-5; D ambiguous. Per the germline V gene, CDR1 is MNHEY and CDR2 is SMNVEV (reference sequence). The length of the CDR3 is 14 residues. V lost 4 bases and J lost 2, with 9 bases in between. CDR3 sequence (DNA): TGTGCCAGCAGTTCCCTCGTTGGCAATCAGCCCCAGCATTTT. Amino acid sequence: CASSSLVGNQPQHF.

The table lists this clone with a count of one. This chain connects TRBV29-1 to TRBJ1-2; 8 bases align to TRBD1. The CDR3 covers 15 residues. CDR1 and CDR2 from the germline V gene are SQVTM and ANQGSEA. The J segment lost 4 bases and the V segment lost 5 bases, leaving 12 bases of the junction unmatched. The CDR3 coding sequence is TGCAGCGTTACCGACGGACAGGGATTTGCCTATGGCTACACCTTC. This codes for CSVTDGQGFAYGYTF.

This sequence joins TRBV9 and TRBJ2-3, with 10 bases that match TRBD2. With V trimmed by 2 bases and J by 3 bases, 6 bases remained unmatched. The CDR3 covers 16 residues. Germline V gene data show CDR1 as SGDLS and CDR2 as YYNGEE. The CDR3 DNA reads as TGTGCCAGCAGCGTGGTAGCGGGAGGTCGGACAGATACGCAGTATTTT. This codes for CASSVVAGGRTDTQYF.

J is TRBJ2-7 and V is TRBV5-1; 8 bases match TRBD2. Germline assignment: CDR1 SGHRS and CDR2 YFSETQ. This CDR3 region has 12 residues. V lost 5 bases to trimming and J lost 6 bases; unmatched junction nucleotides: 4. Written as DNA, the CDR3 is TGCGCCAGCAGTCCTAGCGGGCGCGAGCAGTACTTC. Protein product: CASSPSGREQYF. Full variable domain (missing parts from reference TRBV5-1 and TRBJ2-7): KAGVTQTPRYLIKTRGQQVTLSCSPISGHRSVSWYQQTPGQGLQFLFEYFSETQRNKGNFPGRFSGRQFSNSRSEMNVSTLELGDSALYLCASSPSGREQYFGPGTRLTVT.

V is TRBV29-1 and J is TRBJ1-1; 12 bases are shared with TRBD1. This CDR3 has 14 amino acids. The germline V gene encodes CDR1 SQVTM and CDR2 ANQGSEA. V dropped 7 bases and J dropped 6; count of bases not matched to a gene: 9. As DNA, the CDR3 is TGCAGCGCTAAGCTGGGACAGGGGGCCTCTGAAGCTTTCTTT. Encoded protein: CSAKLGQGASEAFF.

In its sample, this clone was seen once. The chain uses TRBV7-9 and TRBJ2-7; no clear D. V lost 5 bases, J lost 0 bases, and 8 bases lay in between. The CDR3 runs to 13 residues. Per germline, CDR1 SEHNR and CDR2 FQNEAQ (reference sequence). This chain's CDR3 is CASSARFSYEQYF. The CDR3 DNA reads TGTGCCAGCAGCGCAAGGTTCTCCTACGAGCAGTACTTC.

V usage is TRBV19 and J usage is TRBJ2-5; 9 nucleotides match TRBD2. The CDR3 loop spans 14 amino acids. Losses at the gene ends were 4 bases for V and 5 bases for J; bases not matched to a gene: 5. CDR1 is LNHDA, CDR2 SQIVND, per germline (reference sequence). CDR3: CASSKSGRTETQYF. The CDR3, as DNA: TGTGCCAGTAGTAAGAGCGGGAGGACGGAGACCCAGTACTTC.

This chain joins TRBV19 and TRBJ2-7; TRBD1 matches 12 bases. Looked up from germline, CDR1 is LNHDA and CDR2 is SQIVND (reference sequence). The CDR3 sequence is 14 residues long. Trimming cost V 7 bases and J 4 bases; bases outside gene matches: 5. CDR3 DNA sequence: TGTGCCAGTACCCCGGGACAGGGGGCATACGAGCAGTACTTC. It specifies CASTPGQGAYEQYF.

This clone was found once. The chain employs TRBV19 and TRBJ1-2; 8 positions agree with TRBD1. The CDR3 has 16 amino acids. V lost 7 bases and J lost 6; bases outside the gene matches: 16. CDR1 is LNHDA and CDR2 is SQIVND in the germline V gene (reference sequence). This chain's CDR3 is CASTPDREGFSDGYTF. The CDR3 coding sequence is TGTGCCAGTACCCCGGACAGGGAGGGATTTTCGGATGGCTACACCTTC.

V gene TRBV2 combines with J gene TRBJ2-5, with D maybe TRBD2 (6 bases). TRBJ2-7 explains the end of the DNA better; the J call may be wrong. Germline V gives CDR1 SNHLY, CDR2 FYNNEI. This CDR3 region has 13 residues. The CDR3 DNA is TGTGCCAGCAGTGGAGGGGCGGGATACGAGCAGTACTTC. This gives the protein CASSGGAGYEQYF.

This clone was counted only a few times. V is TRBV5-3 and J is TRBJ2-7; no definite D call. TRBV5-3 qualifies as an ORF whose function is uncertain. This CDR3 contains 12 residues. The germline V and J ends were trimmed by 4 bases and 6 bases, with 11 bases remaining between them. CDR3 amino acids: CARSPPCAEQYF. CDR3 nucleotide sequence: TGTGCCAGAAGCCCCCCATGTGCCGAGCAGTACTTC.

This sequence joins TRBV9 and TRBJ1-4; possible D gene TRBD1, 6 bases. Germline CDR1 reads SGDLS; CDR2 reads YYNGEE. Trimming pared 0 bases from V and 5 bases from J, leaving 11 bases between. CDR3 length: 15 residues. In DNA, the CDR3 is TGTGCCAGCAGCGTAGCAGGGGCGGGCAATGAAAAACTGTTTTTT. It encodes CASSVAGAGNEKLFF.

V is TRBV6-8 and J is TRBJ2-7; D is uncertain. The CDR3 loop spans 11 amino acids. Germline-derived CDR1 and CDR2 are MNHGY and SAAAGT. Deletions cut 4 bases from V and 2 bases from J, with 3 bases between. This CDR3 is CASSSPYEQYF. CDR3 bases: TGTGCCAGCAGTTCCCCCTACGAGCAGTACTTC.

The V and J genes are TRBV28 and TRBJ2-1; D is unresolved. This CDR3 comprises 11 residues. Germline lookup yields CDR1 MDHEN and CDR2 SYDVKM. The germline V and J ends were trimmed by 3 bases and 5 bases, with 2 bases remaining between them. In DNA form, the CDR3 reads TGTGCCAGCAGTTTGAACAATGAGCAGTTCTTC. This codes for CASSLNNEQFF.

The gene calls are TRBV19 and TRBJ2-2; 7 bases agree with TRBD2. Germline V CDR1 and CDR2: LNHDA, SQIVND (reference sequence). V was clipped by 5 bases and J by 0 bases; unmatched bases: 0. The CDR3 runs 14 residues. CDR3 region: CASSREANTGELFF. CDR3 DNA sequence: TGTGCCAGTAGTCGGGAGGCGAACACCGGGGAGCTGTTTTTT. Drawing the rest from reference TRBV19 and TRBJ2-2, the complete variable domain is DGGITQSPKYLFRKEGQNVTLSCEQNLNHDAMYWYRQDPGQGLRLIYYSQIVNDFQKGDIAEGYSVSREKKESFPLTVTSAQKNPTAFYLCASSREANTGELFFGEGSRLTVL.

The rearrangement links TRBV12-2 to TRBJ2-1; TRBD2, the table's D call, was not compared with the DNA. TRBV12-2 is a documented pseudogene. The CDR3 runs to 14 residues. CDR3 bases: TGTGCATCCTGGACTAGCGGGAGAGGTAATGAGCAGTTCTTC. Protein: CASWTSGRGNEQFF.

The CDR3 loop reads CASGGQGEQYF. The CDR3 DNA reads TGTGCCAGCGGGGGACAGGGCGAGCAGTACTTC. V gene TRBV6-1 combines with J gene TRBJ2-7; 9 bases map to TRBD1. J was trimmed by 6 bases and V by 8 bases; bases with no gene match: 2. The CDR3 is 11 residues long. From germline, CDR1 is MNHNS and CDR2 SASEGT.

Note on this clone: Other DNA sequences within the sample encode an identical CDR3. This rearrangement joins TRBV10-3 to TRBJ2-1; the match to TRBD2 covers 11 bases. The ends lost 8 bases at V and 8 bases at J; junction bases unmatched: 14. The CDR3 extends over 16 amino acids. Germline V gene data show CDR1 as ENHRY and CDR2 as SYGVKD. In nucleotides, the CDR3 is TGTGCCATCGCGGCGACAACTAGCGGGAGTGGTGATGAGCAGTTCTTC. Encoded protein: CAIAATTSGSGDEQFF.

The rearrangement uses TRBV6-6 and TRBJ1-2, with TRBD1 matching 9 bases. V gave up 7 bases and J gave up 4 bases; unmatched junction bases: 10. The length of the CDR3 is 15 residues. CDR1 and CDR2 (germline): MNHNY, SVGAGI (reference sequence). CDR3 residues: CASTRTGASGYGYTF. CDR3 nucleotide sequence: TGTGCCAGCACCCGGACAGGGGCGTCTGGCTATGGCTACACCTTC.

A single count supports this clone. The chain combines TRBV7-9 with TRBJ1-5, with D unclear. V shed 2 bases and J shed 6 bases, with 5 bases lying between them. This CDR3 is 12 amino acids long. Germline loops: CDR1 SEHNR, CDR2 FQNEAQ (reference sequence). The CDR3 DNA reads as TGTGCCAGCAGCTTACCGGGTCAGCCCCAGCATTTT. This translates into CASSLPGQPQHF.

CDR3 in DNA: TGTGCCATCAGCCTGCAGGGGAGCGAGCAGTACTTC. Its translation is CAISLQGSEQYF. The J gene is TRBJ2-7, the V gene TRBV10-3, with D possibly being TRBD1 (6 bases). CDR1 is ENHRY and CDR2 is SYGVKD in the germline V gene. The CDR3 covers 12 residues. V lost 6 bases, J lost 6 bases, and 12 bases lay in between.

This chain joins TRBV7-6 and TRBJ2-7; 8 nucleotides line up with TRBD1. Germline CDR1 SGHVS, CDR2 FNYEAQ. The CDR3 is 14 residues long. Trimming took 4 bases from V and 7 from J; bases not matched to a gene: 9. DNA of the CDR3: TGTGCCAGCAGCTCACGACAGGGGAGAAGTGAGCAGTACTTC. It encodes CASSSRQGRSEQYF. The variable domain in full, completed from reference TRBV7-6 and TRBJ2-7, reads GAGVSQSPRYKVTKRGQDVALRCDPISGHVSLYWYRQALGQGPEFLTYFNYEAQQDKSGLPNDRFSAERPEGSISTLTIQRTEQRDSAMYRCASSSRQGRSEQYFGPGTRLTVT.

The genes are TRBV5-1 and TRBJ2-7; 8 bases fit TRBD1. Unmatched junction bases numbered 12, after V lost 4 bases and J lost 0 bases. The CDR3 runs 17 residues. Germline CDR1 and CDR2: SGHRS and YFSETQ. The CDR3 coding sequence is TGCGCCAGCAGCCCCGGAGACAGGGGCCTTAGCTCCTACGAGCAGTACTTC. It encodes CASSPGDRGLSSYEQYF.